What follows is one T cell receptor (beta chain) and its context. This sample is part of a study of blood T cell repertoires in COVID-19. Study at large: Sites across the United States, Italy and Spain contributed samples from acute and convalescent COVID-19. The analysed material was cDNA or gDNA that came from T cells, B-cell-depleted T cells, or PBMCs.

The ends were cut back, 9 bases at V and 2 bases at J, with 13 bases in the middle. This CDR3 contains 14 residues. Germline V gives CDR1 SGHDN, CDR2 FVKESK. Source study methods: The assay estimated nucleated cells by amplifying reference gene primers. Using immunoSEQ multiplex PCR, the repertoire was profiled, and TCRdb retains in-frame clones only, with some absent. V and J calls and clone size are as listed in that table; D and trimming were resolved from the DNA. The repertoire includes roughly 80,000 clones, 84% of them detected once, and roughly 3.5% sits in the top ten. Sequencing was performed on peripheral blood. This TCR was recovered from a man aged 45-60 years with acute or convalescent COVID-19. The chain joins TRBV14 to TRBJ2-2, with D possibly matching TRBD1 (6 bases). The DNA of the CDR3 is TGTGCCAGTACTTCAGGGGTAAACACCGGGGAGCTGTTTTTT. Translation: CASTSGVNTGELFF.